The sample holds many counts of the clone carrying this T cell receptor beta chain. This sample is part of a study of CD8+CD57+ T cells in acquired aplastic anemia. J was trimmed by 14 bases and V by 10 bases; bases with no gene match: 10. The CDR3 length is 12 residues. Germline loops: CDR1 SNHLY, CDR2 FYNNEI. Using genomic DNA as the template, TCR beta VDJ and CDR3 profiling was carried out. Each CDR3 protein gets one entry after TCRdb re-called the reads with MiXCR. In the table there are about 160,000 distinct CDR3 sequences, 45% to 55% of which are singletons. CD8+CD57+ cell expansion, shown by flow cytometry, had occurred in the patients selected for sequencing.

The TCR comes from a human donor with aplastic anemia. The sequenced sample was sorted CD4+, CD8+, or CD8+CD57+ T cells (not recorded which) from PBMCs. The rearrangement joins TRBV2 to TRBJ1-4; TRBD1 aligns across 10 bases. CDR3 sequence reads: CATGTGASGLFF. CDR3 coding DNA: TGTGCCACCGGGACAGGGGCCAGCGGGCTGTTTTTT.